These T cell receptor beta chains were read from a single sample in a study of blood T cell repertoires in COVID-19. Assay used: immunoSEQ multiplex PCR; TCRdb lists only in-frame clones, some missing. The sample comprises 300,000 to 400,000 clones, 65% to 90% of which are singletons, and around 6.9% rests with the top ten. The source material was peripheral blood. The origin of the receptors is a human donor in a cohort sampled during active COVID-19. The CDR3 runs from the conserved cysteine through the conserved F or W. A D gene is named only where the DNA matches it firmly. Clone size is shown for a subset of rows, as once, few, many or a class of expanded clone.

j_gene: TRBJ2-1; v_gene: TRBV7-3; d_gene: TRBD1; abundance: NA; CDR3aa: CASSSGQTNNEQFF; CDR3nt: TGTGCCAGCAGCTCGGGACAGACCAACAATGAGCAGTTCTTC
j_gene: TRBJ1-2; v_gene: TRBV6-1; d_gene: TRBD1; abundance: NA; CDR3aa: CASSEKARGPYGYTF; CDR3nt: TGTGCCAGCAGTGAGAAGGCCAGGGGGCCGTATGGCTACACCTTC
j_gene: TRBJ1-5; v_gene: TRBV6-5; d_gene: TRBD1; abundance: NA; CDR3aa: CASRGQGFFQPQHF; CDR3nt: TGTGCCAGCAGGGGACAGGGGTTTTTTCAGCCCCAGCATTTT
j_gene: TRBJ1-2; v_gene: TRBV2; d_gene: NA; abundance: few; CDR3aa: CASSEGRGNYGYTF; CDR3nt: TGTGCCAGCAGTGAAGGAAGGGGGAACTATGGCTACACCTTC
j_gene: TRBJ1-1; v_gene: TRBV3-1/TRBV3-2; d_gene: TRBD1; abundance: NA; CDR3aa: CASRQQGAQTEAFF; CDR3nt: TGTGCCAGCAGACAACAGGGGGCCCAAACTGAAGCTTTCTTT
j_gene: TRBJ2-2; v_gene: TRBV24-1; d_gene: TRBD1; abundance: NA; CDR3aa: CATSDRHGQANTGELFF; CDR3nt: TGTGCCACCAGTGATCGCCACGGACAGGCGAACACCGGGGAGCTGTTTTTT
j_gene: TRBJ1-1; v_gene: TRBV3-1/TRBV3-2; d_gene: NA; abundance: NA; CDR3aa: CASSQGVTEAFF; CDR3nt: TGTGCCAGCAGCCAGGGAGTAACTGAAGCTTTCTTT
j_gene: TRBJ2-3; v_gene: TRBV18; d_gene: TRBD1; abundance: NA; CDR3aa: CASSLGQASTDTQYF; CDR3nt: TGTGCCAGCTCGCTCGGACAGGCGAGCACAGATACGCAGTATTTT
j_gene: TRBJ1-3; v_gene: TRBV19; d_gene: NA; abundance: NA; CDR3aa: CASSLMDISGNTIYF; CDR3nt: TGTGCCAGTAGTCTAATGGACATCTCTGGAAACACCATATATTTT
j_gene: TRBJ1-6; v_gene: TRBV19; d_gene: TRBD1; abundance: NA; CDR3aa: CASRGTGVNSPLHF; CDR3nt: TGTGCCAGTAGGGGGACAGGGGTAAATTCACCCCTCCACTTT
j_gene: TRBJ1-1; v_gene: TRBV5-4; d_gene: NA; abundance: once; CDR3aa: CASSPPRGGTEAFF; CDR3nt: TGTGCCAGCAGCCCCCCGAGAGGGGGCACTGAAGCTTTCTTT
j_gene: TRBJ1-5; v_gene: TRBV3-1/TRBV3-2; d_gene: NA; abundance: NA; CDR3aa: CASSQHKGGRPQHF; CDR3nt: TGTGCCAGCAGCCAACACAAAGGGGGACGGCCCCAGCATTTT
j_gene: TRBJ2-1; v_gene: TRBV6-2/TRBV6-3; d_gene: TRBD2; abundance: NA; CDR3aa: CASSYPPAGSYNEQFF; CDR3nt: TGTGCCAGCAGTTACCCGCCAGCGGGGTCCTACAATGAGCAGTTCTTC
j_gene: TRBJ2-5; v_gene: TRBV18; d_gene: NA; abundance: NA; CDR3aa: CASSPPTQGLGVTQYF; CDR3nt: TGTGCCAGCTCACCACCTACCCAGGGGCTCGGAGTAACCCAGTACTTC
j_gene: TRBJ2-7; v_gene: TRBV19; d_gene: TRBD2; abundance: NA; CDR3aa: CASSIIAGIDEQYF; CDR3nt: TGTGCCAGTAGTATAATAGCGGGCATTGACGAGCAGTACTTC
j_gene: TRBJ1-1; v_gene: TRBV24-1; d_gene: TRBD1; abundance: NA; CDR3aa: CATSDAGTGLSEAFF; CDR3nt: TGTGCCACCAGTGATGCCGGGACAGGACTGTCTGAAGCTTTCTTT
j_gene: TRBJ2-1; v_gene: TRBV12-3/TRBV12-4; d_gene: NA; abundance: NA; CDR3aa: CASSIRHDNEQFF; CDR3nt: TGTGCCAGCAGTATTCGACACGACAATGAGCAGTTCTTC